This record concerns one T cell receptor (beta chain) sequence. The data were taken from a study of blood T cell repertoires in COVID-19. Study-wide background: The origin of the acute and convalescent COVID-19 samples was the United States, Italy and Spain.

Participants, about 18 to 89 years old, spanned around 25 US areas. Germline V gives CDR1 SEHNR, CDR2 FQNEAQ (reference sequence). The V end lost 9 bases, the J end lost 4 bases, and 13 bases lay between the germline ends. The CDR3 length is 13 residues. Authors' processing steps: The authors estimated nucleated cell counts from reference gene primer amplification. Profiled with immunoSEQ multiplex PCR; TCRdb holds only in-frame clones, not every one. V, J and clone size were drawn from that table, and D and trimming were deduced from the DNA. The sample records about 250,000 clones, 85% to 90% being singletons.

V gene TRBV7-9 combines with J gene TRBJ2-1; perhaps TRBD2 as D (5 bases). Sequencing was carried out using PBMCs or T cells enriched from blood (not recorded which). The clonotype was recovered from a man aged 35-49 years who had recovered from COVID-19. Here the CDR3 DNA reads TGTGCCAGTACAGCGGACCAGTACAATGAGCAGTTCTTC. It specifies CASTADQYNEQFF.